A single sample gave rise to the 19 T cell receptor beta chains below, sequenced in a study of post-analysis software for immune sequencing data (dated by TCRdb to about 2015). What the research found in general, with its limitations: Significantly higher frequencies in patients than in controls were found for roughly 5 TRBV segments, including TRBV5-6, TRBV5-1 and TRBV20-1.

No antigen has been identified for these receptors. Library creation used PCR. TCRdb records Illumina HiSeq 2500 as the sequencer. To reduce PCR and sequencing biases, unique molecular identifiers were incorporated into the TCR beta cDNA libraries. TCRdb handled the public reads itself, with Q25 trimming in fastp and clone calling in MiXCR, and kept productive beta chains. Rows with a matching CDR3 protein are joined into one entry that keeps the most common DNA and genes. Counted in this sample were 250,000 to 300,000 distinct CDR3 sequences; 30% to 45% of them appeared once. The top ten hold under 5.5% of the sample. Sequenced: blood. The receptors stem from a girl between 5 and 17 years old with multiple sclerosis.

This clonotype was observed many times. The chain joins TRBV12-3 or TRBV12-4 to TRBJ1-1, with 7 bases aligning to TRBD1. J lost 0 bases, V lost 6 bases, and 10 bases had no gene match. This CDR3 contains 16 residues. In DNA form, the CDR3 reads TGTGCCAGCAGGCTGGAGAGGGGGCGAATGAACACTGAAGCTTTCTTT. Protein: CASRLERGRMNTEAFF.

In nucleotides, the CDR3 is TGTGCCAGCAGCCTCCACCAGGGGAGCCAAGAGACCCAGTACTTC. Amino acids: CASSLHQGSQETQYF. The rearrangement uses TRBV3-1 and TRBJ2-5; a weak D match, TRBD1 (6 bases). V was clipped by 4 bases and J by 1 base, with 13 bases between them. The CDR3 runs to 15 residues. The germline V gene encodes CDR1 LGHDT and CDR2 YNNKEL (reference sequence).

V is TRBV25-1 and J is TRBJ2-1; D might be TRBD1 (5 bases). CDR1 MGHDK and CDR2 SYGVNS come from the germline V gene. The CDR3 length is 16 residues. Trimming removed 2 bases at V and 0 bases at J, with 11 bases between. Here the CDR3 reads CASSELGRGSYNEQFF. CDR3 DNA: TGTGCCAGCAGTGAACTCGGAAGGGGCTCCTACAATGAGCAGTTCTTC.

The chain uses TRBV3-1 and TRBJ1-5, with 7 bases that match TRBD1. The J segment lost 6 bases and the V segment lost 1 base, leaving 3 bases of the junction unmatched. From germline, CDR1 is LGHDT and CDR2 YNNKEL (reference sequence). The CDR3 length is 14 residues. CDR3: CASSQGQGSQPQHF. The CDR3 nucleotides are TGTGCCAGCAGCCAAGGACAGGGAAGTCAGCCCCAGCATTTT.

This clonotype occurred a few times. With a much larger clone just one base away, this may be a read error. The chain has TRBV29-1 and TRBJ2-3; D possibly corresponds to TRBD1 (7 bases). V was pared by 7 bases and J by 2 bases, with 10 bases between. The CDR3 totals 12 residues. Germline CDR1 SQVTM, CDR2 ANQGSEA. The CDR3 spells CSGGTVTDTQYF. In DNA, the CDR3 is TGCAGCGGCGGGACAGTCACAGATACGCAGTATTTT.

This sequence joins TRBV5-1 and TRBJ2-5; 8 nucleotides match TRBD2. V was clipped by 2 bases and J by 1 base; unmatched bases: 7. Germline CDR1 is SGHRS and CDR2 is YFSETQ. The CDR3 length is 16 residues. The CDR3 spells CASSFRQRGSQETQYF. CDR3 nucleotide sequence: TGCGCCAGCAGCTTTCGGCAGCGGGGGAGCCAAGAGACCCAGTACTTC.

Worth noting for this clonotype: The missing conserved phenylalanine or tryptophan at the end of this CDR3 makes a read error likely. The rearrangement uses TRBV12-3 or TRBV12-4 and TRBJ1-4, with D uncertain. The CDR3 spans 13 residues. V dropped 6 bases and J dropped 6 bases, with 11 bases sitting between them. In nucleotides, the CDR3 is TGTGCCAGCAGCGTCGGAGAATATGAAAAACTGTTTTGT. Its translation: CASSVGEYEKLFC.

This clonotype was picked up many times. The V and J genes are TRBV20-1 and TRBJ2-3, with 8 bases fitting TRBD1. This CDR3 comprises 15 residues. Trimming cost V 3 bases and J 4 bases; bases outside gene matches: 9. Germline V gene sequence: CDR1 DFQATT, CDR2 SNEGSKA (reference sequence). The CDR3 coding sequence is TGCAGTGCTAGGATGGGCAGGGGGCGTCCAGATACGCAGTATTTT. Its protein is CSARMGRGRPDTQYF.

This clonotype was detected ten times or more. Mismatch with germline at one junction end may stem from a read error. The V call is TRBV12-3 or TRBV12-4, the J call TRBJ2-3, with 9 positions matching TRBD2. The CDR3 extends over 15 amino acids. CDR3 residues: CASSLAGAGTDTQYF. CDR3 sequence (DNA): TGTGCCAGCAGCTTAGCGGGAGCGGGCACAGATACGCAGTATTTT.

The CDR3: CASRPGTGDEKLFF. Written as DNA, the CDR3 is TGTGCCAGCAGACCCGGGACAGGGGATGAAAAACTGTTTTTT. The chain combines TRBV3-1 with TRBJ1-4; 10 positions match TRBD1. The J segment lost 6 bases and the V segment lost 6 bases, leaving 4 bases of the junction unmatched. CDR3 length: 14 residues. Germline V gives CDR1 LGHDT, CDR2 YNNKEL (reference sequence). Drawing the rest from reference TRBV3-1 and TRBJ1-4, the complete variable domain is DTAVSQTPKYLVTQMGNDKSIKCEQNLGHDTMYWYKQDSKKFLKIMFSYNNKELIINETVPNRFSPKSPDKAHLNLHINSLELGDSAVYFCASRPGTGDEKLFFGSGTQLSVL.

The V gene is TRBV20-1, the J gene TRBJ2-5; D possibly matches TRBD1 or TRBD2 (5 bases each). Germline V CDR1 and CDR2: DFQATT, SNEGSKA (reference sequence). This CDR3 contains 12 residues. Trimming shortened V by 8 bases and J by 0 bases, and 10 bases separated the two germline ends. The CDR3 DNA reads TGCAGTTTGGTGGGGGACCAAGAGACCCAGTACTTC. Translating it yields CSLVGDQETQYF.

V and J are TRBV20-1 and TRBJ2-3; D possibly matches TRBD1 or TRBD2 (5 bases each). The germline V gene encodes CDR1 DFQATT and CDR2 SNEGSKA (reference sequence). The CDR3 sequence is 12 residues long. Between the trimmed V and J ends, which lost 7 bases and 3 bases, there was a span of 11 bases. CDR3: CSGDVGTDTQYF. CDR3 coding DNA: TGCAGTGGGGACGTTGGTACAGATACGCAGTATTTT.

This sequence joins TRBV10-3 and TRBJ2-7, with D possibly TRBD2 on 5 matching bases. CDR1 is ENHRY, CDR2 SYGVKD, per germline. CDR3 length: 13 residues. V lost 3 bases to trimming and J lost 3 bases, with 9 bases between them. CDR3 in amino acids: CAISDLAFYEQYF. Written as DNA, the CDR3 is TGTGCCATCAGTGATTTAGCGTTCTACGAGCAGTACTTC.

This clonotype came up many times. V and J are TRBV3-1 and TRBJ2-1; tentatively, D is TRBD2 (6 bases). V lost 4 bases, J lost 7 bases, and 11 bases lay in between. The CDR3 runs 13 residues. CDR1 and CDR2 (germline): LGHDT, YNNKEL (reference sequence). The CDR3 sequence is CASSLQAGNEQFF. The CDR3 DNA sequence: TGTGCCAGCAGCCTCCAGGCGGGGAATGAGCAGTTCTTC.

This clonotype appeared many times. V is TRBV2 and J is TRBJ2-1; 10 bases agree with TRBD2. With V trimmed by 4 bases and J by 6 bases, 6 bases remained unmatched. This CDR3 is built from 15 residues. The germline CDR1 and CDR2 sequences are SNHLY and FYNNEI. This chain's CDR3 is CASSGEAGGSNEQFF. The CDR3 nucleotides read TGTGCCAGCAGTGGTGAAGCGGGAGGGAGCAATGAGCAGTTCTTC.

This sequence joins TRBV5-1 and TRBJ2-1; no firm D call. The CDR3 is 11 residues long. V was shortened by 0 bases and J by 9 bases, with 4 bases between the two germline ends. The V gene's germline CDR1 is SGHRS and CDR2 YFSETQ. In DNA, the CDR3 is TGCGCCAGCAGCTTGGTCGTTGAGCAGTTCTTC. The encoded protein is CASSLVVEQFF.

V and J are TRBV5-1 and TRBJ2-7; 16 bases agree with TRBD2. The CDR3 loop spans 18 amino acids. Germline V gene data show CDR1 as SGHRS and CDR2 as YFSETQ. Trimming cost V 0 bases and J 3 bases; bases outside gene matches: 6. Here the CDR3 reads CASSLAGTSGRANYEQYF. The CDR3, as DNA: TGCGCCAGCAGCTTGGCCGGGACTAGCGGGAGGGCTAACTACGAGCAGTACTTC.

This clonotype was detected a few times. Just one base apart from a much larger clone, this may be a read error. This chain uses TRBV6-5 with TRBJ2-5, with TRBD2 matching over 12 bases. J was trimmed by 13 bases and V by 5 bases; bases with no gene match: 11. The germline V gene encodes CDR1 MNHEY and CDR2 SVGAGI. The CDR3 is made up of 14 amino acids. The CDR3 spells CASSRGLAGGPPYF. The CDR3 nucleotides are TGTGCCAGCAGTCGCGGGCTAGCGGGAGGGCCCCCGTACTTC.

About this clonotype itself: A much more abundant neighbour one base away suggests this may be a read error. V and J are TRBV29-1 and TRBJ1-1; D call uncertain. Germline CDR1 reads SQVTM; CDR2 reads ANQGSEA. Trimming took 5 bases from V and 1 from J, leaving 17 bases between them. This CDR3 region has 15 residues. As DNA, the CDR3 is TGCAGCGTTTTATGGCCTGAGGGCGCGAACACTGAAGCTTTCTTT. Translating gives CSVLWPEGANTEAFF.